This TCR beta chain originates from a study of long-term antiretroviral therapy in people with HIV. In the case of this clone: Its antigen is currently unknown.

Each participant with HIV received care in the United States. At the survey level, the v3.0 immunoSEQ assay was run. Only in-frame clones appear in the TCRdb table, and some are missing; sequencing was by immunoSEQ multiplex PCR. The sample yields 20,000 to 25,000 clones, 65% to 85% seen once. CDR1 and CDR2 (germline): KGHSH, LQKENI. The J segment lost 3 bases and the V segment lost 6 bases, leaving 6 bases of the junction unmatched. This CDR3 spans 15 amino acids. Study results and caveats: An increase in diversity followed ART, yet levels stayed below transplant donor controls. Whichever time point was examined, clones expanded before ART dominated the repertoire.

V usage is TRBV18 and J usage is TRBJ1-5, with 9 bases matching TRBD1. The source is a woman between 40 and 50 years old with HIV. Sample: unsorted PBMCs, taken less than 1.8 years before starting antiretroviral therapy. CDR3 loop: CASSSGTGPNQPQHF. The DNA of the CDR3 is TGTGCCAGCTCCAGCGGGACAGGGCCCAATCAGCCCCAGCATTTT.